Shown below are 3 T cell receptor beta chains from a single sample sequenced in a study of T cells in Graves' hyperthyroidism and ophthalmopathy. Amplification yielded TCR beta CDR3 regions, with RNA transcripts as the source. HTBI primers drove first-round RT-PCR of the TCR CDR3. TCRdb recomputed calls from the multiplex PCR reads with MiXCR, one row per CDR3 protein. The sample shows approximately 400,000 distinct CDR3 sequences, around 25% of them seen only once. The sample comprised blood. These receptors came from a man aged 45-65 years with Graves' hyperthyroidism.

Concerning this clonotype itself: A much larger clone differs by one base, so this may be a read error. The CDR3 reads CASIPGTSGNQETQYF. CDR3 coding DNA: TGTGCCAGCATCCCCGGTACTAGCGGGAATCAAGAGACCCAGTACTTC. The chain uses TRBV14 and TRBJ2-5; 10 bases match TRBD2. The germline CDR1 and CDR2 sequences are SGHDN and FVKESK. The length of the CDR3 is 16 residues. The V segment lost 7 bases and the J segment 2 bases; nucleotides outside the gene matches: 10.

This clonotype was detected ten times or more. The gene calls are TRBV7-8 and TRBJ2-7; D might be TRBD2 (6 bases). The V end lost 5 bases, the J end lost 5 bases, and 19 bases lay between the germline ends. CDR1 is SGHVS and CDR2 is FQNEAQ in the germline V gene. The CDR3 sequence is 15 residues long. The CDR3 nucleotides read TGTGCCAGCAGCCTTAGCGGTCTGGTGAGCCACGAGCAGTACTTC. Its protein is CASSLSGLVSHEQYF.

This chain connects TRBV11-1 to TRBJ1-1; TRBD1 aligns across 9 bases. In germline, CDR1 is SGHAT, CDR2 FQDESV (reference sequence). The CDR3 is 15 residues long. With V trimmed by 5 bases and J by 7 bases, 11 bases remained unmatched. The CDR3 DNA sequence: TGTGCCAGCAGCACAGGGGGCAAGACCTCTCTTGAAGCTTTCTTT. The encoded protein is CASSTGGKTSLEAFF.